The next 29 T cell receptor beta chains were all read from a single sample in a study of cytomegalovirus exposure and HLA in healthy donors. Primers for the PCR totalled 60 Vbeta and 13 Jbeta. Generated by immunoSEQ multiplex PCR, the TCRdb table keeps only in-frame clones and is missing some. The data contain over 100,000 clones, 69% of them singletons. The sample consisted of PBMCs. Source of these receptors: a woman aged 65 to 85 in good health and CMV-seropositive.

The rearrangement uses TRBV7-9 and TRBJ1-1; 9 bases map to TRBD1. In germline, CDR1 is SEHNR, CDR2 FQNEAQ (reference sequence). V shed 5 bases and J 6 bases; nucleotides not matched to a gene: 4. CDR3 length: 13 amino acids. As DNA, the CDR3 is TGTGCCAGCAGCCCGGGACAGGGTGCTGAAGCTTTCTTT. Translated: CASSPGQGAEAFF.

This chain links TRBV6-1 with TRBJ1-6; no firm D call. Germline-derived CDR1 and CDR2 are MNHNS and SASEGT. V was clipped by 10 bases and J by 5 bases, with 18 bases between them. This CDR3 comprises 15 residues. The CDR3: CATSFEFGNNSPLHF. CDR3 DNA sequence: TGTGCCACCTCATTTGAGTTCGGTAATAATTCACCCCTCCACTTT.

The gene calls are TRBV7-6 and TRBJ2-7; weak D call: TRBD1 (6 bases). Trimming took off 0 bases at V and 6 bases at J, with 9 bases between the two ends. From germline, CDR1 is SGHVS and CDR2 FNYEAQ. CDR3 length equals 13 residues. This CDR3 reads CASSLATGSEQYF. CDR3 nucleotides: TGTGCCAGCAGCTTAGCCACAGGGAGCGAGCAGTACTTC.

The rearrangement links TRBV19 to TRBJ1-4, with 9 bases that match TRBD1. The germline V gene has CDR1 LNHDA and CDR2 SQIVND (reference sequence). The CDR3 has 17 amino acids. V lost 4 bases and J lost 5; bases outside the gene matches: 11. The CDR3 DNA sequence: TGTGCCAGTAGTACAGGGACAGGGAGCGCGGGAAATGAAAAACTGTTTTTT. Translated: CASSTGTGSAGNEKLFF.

In this sample, this clone turned up a few times. J is TRBJ1-5 and V is TRBV15; no firm D call. V shed 1 base and J shed 2 bases, with 9 bases lying between them. Germline-derived CDR1 and CDR2 are LNHNV and YYDKDF (reference sequence). This CDR3 contains 15 residues. CDR3 in amino acids: CATSRAGDGNQPQHF. CDR3 coding DNA: TGTGCCACCAGCAGAGCGGGAGATGGCAATCAGCCCCAGCATTTT.

The chain combines TRBV6-5 with TRBJ1-1; no reliable D call. CDR3 length: 11 residues. Germline values: CDR1 MNHEY, CDR2 SVGAGI. V lost 7 bases and J lost 4, with 7 bases in between. In nucleotides, the CDR3 is TGTGCCAGCACCGGGAGCACTGAAGCTTTCTTT. Its translation is CASTGSTEAFF.

The DNA for the CDR3 is TGTGCCAGCGATTGGGAGAATCAGCCCCAGCATTTT. Its protein product is CASDWENQPQHF. V and J are TRBV6-6 and TRBJ1-5, with D unresolved. This CDR3 has 12 residues. V lost 8 bases, J lost 4 bases, and 9 bases lay in between. Germline V lookup: CDR1 MNHNY, CDR2 SVGAGI (reference sequence).

This chain joins TRBV7-2 and TRBJ2-1, with 13 bases lining up with TRBD2. Germline assignment: CDR1 SGHTA and CDR2 FQGNSA. V was clipped by 5 bases and J by 4 bases; unmatched bases: 2. The CDR3 is 15 amino acids. The CDR3, as DNA: TGTGCCAGCAGCCGGACTAGCGGGGGATACAATGAGCAGTTCTTC. It specifies CASSRTSGGYNEQFF.

This chain links TRBV29-1 with TRBJ1-3; no clear D. Germline assignment: CDR1 SQVTM and CDR2 ANQGSEA. The CDR3 totals 15 residues. Trimming shortened V by 1 base and J by 0 bases, and 10 bases separated the two germline ends. CDR3 protein: CSVEGTDFSGNTIYF. The CDR3 DNA is TGCAGCGTTGAAGGCACTGACTTCTCTGGAAACACCATATATTTT.

The chain uses TRBV6-5 and TRBJ1-2; 7 bases match TRBD1. The CDR3 has 15 residues. Germline CDR1 is MNHEY and CDR2 is SVGAGI. V lost 7 bases and J lost 3; bases outside the gene matches: 11. The CDR3 coding sequence is TGTGCCAGCATTTCCCCGTCCGGGACAGACTATGGCTACACCTTC. It specifies CASISPSGTDYGYTF.

The gene calls are TRBV6-5 and TRBJ2-5; TRBD2 matches at 7 bases. V was pared by 0 bases and J by 4 bases, with 8 bases of the junction left unmatched. Germline-derived CDR1 and CDR2 are MNHEY and SVGAGI. CDR3 length: 16 residues. Here the CDR3 DNA reads TGTGCCAGCAGTTACTCGGTTGGTAGCGGGCGAGAGACCCAGTACTTC. Residues: CASSYSVGSGRETQYF.

The rearrangement joins TRBV5-6 to TRBJ2-5, with 8 bases matching TRBD1. CDR1 and CDR2 (germline): SGHDT, YYEEEE. The CDR3 is 12 residues long. Trimming removed 4 bases from V and 10 bases from J; junction bases left unmatched: 6. CDR3 bases: TGTGCCAGCAGCCCGACAGGGGCGATCCAGTACTTC. Protein product: CASSPTGAIQYF. The whole variable domain, filled in from reference TRBV5-6 and TRBJ2-5, reads DAGVTQSPTHLIKTRGQQVTLRCSPKSGHDTVSWYQQALGQGPQFIFQYYEEEERQRGNFPDRFSGHQFPNYSSELNVNALLLGDSALYLCASSPTGAIQYFGPGTRLLVL.

The V gene is TRBV29-1, the J gene TRBJ2-3, with TRBD2 as a possible D gene (6 bases). Germline CDR1 reads SQVTM; CDR2 reads ANQGSEA. This CDR3 contains 11 residues. Deletions cut 4 bases from V and 8 bases from J, with 10 bases between. CDR3 sequence: CSVGGESTQYF. The CDR3 bases are TGCAGCGTTGGGGGGGAAAGTACGCAGTATTTT.

A few counts support this clone. The chain has TRBV6-1 and TRBJ2-5, with 8 bases matching TRBD1. The junction had 5 bases not matched to a gene; V was cut back by 0 bases and J by 5 bases. Per the germline V gene, CDR1 is MNHNS and CDR2 is SASEGT. The CDR3 covers 15 residues. This CDR3 is CASSEAIRQGETQYF. As DNA, the CDR3 is TGTGCCAGCAGTGAAGCGATACGACAGGGGGAGACCCAGTACTTC.

Regarding this clone: No conserved phenylalanine or tryptophan ends this CDR3, so it is likely a read error. V is TRBV4-3 and J is TRBJ2-3; TRBD2 agrees at 9 bases. V lost 0 bases to trimming and J lost 2 bases; unmatched junction nucleotides: 9. Germline CDR1 reads LGHNA; CDR2 reads YSLEER. The CDR3 is 18 residues long. CDR3 in DNA: TGCGCCAGCAGCCAAGAGTTAGGAGCGGGGGGCATCACAGATACGCAGTATGTT. This codes for CASSQELGAGGITDTQYV.

This chain connects TRBV29-1 to TRBJ1-2; D is possibly TRBD1 (6 bases). The CDR3 spans 16 residues. V was clipped by 0 bases and J by 2 bases, with 16 bases between them. Germline V lookup: CDR1 SQVTM, CDR2 ANQGSEA. Written as DNA, the CDR3 is TGCAGCGTTGAAGATGAAGGGGGGGACCTAAACTATGGCTACACCTTC. It yields the protein CSVEDEGGDLNYGYTF.

This clone was counted once. An end of the junction differs from the germline gene, which may be a read error. The V gene is TRBV7-7, the J gene TRBJ1-5; 8 positions match TRBD1. Germline assignment: CDR1 SSHAT and CDR2 FNYEAQ (reference sequence). This CDR3 has 20 residues. Here the CDR3 reads CASRPSRGQGPHIGNQPQHF. The CDR3 DNA sequence: TGTGCTAGCAGGCCAAGTAGAGGACAGGGACCCCATATCGGCAATCAGCCCCAGCATTTT. The entire variable domain, with the rest obtained from reference TRBV7-7 and TRBJ1-5, is as follows: GAGVSQSPRYKVTKRGQDVTLRCDPISSHATLYWYQQALGQGPEFLTYFNYEAQPDKSGLPSDRFSAERPEGSISTLTIQRTEQRDSAMYRCASRPSRGQGPHIGNQPQHFGDGTRLSIL.

This chain uses TRBV15 with TRBJ1-2; TRBD1 might be the D (5 bases). Germline values: CDR1 LNHNV, CDR2 YYDKDF (reference sequence). V lost 0 bases, J lost 7 bases, and 15 bases lay in between. CDR3 size: 15 residues. The CDR3 is CATSRESGLGLGYTF. As DNA, the CDR3 is TGTGCCACCAGCAGAGAGTCGGGTTTGGGACTTGGCTACACCTTC.

This clone was seen a single time. This rearrangement joins TRBV4-3 to TRBJ1-2, with 8 bases lining up with TRBD1. Germline trimming cut 0 bases from V and 8 bases from J; bases unmatched to any gene: 5. The CDR3 is 14 amino acids. The germline V gene encodes CDR1 LGHNA and CDR2 YSLEER. Here the CDR3 DNA reads TGCGCCAGCAGCCAAGATCAGGGGGCGCGAGGCTACACCTTC. Its translation is CASSQDQGARGYTF.

The V and J genes are TRBV2 and TRBJ1-5; the D is unclear. The CDR3 has 14 amino acids. Trimming stripped 1 base from V and 1 base from J, with 5 bases between. Germline CDR1 reads SNHLY; CDR2 reads FYNNEI. The CDR3, as DNA: TGTGCCAGCAGTGAAGGCAGGAGCAATCAGCCCCAGCATTTT. It encodes CASSEGRSNQPQHF.

J is TRBJ2-5 and V is TRBV5-1; 11 bases line up with TRBD1. Germline V gives CDR1 SGHRS, CDR2 YFSETQ. The CDR3 runs 17 residues. Unmatched junction bases numbered 12, after V lost 7 bases and J lost 1 base. CDR3 in DNA: TGCGCCAGCGGGACAGGGGGATTAGCGGGGGCCCAAGAGACCCAGTACTTC. The encoded protein is CASGTGGLAGAQETQYF.

The rearrangement links TRBV6-6 to TRBJ1-1; 12 bases map to TRBD1. Looked up from germline, CDR1 is MNHNY and CDR2 is SVGAGI (reference sequence). The ends lost 6 bases at V and 3 bases at J; junction bases unmatched: 2. The CDR3 length is 14 residues. The DNA for the CDR3 is TGTGCCAGCAGGGGACAGGGGGCGTACACTGAAGCTTTCTTT. Its translation is CASRGQGAYTEAFF.

The rearrangement joins TRBV21-1 to TRBJ1-1. TRBV21-1 is a pseudogene locus. This CDR3 spans 15 amino acids. The CDR3 region is CASSKGTVEGTEAFF. As DNA, the CDR3 is TGTGCCAGCAGCAAAGGAACGGTAGAGGGCACTGAAGCTTTCTTT.

This clone was recorded a few times. This chain links TRBV7-2 with TRBJ2-7; D may be TRBD2 (5 bases). The length of the CDR3 is 12 residues. Trimming pared 6 bases from V and 5 bases from J, leaving 11 bases between. Germline values: CDR1 SGHTA, CDR2 FQGNSA. The CDR3 DNA reads TGTGCCAGCAGTTCCACTAGGGACGAGCAGTACTTC. Amino acids: CASSSTRDEQYF.

V usage is TRBV5-6 and J usage is TRBJ1-1, with D tentatively TRBD1 (6 bases). The CDR3 has 12 amino acids. Germline-derived CDR1 and CDR2 are SGHDT and YYEEEE. V lost 4 bases to trimming and J lost 4 bases, with 8 bases between them. For the CDR3, the DNA is TGTGCCAGCAGCGGGGGCTTCACTGAAGCTTTCTTT. Amino acids: CASSGGFTEAFF.

Here the CDR3 DNA reads TGTGCCAGCAGCCCTCTCAGTGGCGGGGGGGCTCTTGAGCAGTTCTTC. Protein: CASSPLSGGGALEQFF. The V and J genes are TRBV7-2 and TRBJ2-1; 9 nucleotides match TRBD2. The CDR3 is made up of 16 amino acids. The germline V gene encodes CDR1 SGHTA and CDR2 FQGNSA. The ends lost 5 bases at V and 9 bases at J; junction bases unmatched: 14.

The chain is built from TRBV29-1 and TRBJ1-2, with D perhaps TRBD1 (5 bases). The CDR3 contains 13 residues. CDR1 SQVTM and CDR2 ANQGSEA come from the germline V gene. Between the trimmed V and J ends, which lost 8 bases and 4 bases, there was a span of 17 bases. The CDR3 sequence: CSLKEGVGYGYTF. In DNA form, the CDR3 reads TGCAGCCTAAAAGAAGGGGTAGGCTATGGCTACACCTTC.

The chain carries TRBV6-1 and TRBJ1-1, with D possibly being TRBD1 (5 bases). Germline CDR1 and CDR2: MNHNS and SASEGT. V dropped 5 bases and J dropped 10 bases, with 17 bases sitting between them. This CDR3 is built from 13 residues. The CDR3, as DNA: TGTGCCAGCAGTCAGCTCCGGGTCCAGGGAGCTTTCTTT. This gives the protein CASSQLRVQGAFF.

This clone was observed a few times. CDR3 amino acids: CASRGQSTNTEAFF. CDR3 DNA sequence: TGTGCCAGCAGGGGACAGTCGACTAACACTGAAGCTTTCTTT. The chain carries TRBV2 and TRBJ1-1, with 7 bases fitting TRBD1. The CDR3 contains 14 residues. Germline CDR1 reads SNHLY; CDR2 reads FYNNEI. After removal of 6 bases from V and 2 bases from J, the junction contained 6 bases not matched to a gene. The variable domain in full, with the rest retrieved from reference TRBV2 and TRBJ1-1, is EPEVTQTPSHQVTQMGQEVILRCVPISNHLYFYWYRQILGQKVEFLVSFYNNEISEKSEIFDDQFSVERPDGSNFTLKIRSTKLEDSAMYFCASRGQSTNTEAFFGQGTRLTVV.